What follows is one T cell receptor (beta chain) and its context. Sequencing was performed with immunoSEQ multiplex PCR; in TCRdb, only in-frame clones are kept and a portion is missing. This table has under 350,000 clones, roughly 83% appearing once. The data were taken from a study of blood T cell repertoires in COVID-19. Study information: COVID-19 samples, acute and convalescent, were from the United States, Italy and Spain. T cells, B-cell-depleted T cells, or PBMCs supplied cDNA or gDNA.

Germline trimming cut 6 bases from V and 0 bases from J; bases unmatched to any gene: 7. The germline V gene encodes CDR1 MDHEN and CDR2 SYDVKM. The CDR3 runs to 15 residues. Sequences were obtained from peripheral blood. This TCR came from a man in his 60s who had recovered from COVID-19. The rearrangement links TRBV28 to TRBJ1-1; TRBD1 matches at 7 bases. Written as DNA, the CDR3 is TGTGCCAGCAGCTCTACAGGGGCAGTGAACACTGAAGCTTTCTTT. Its translation is CASSSTGAVNTEAFF.